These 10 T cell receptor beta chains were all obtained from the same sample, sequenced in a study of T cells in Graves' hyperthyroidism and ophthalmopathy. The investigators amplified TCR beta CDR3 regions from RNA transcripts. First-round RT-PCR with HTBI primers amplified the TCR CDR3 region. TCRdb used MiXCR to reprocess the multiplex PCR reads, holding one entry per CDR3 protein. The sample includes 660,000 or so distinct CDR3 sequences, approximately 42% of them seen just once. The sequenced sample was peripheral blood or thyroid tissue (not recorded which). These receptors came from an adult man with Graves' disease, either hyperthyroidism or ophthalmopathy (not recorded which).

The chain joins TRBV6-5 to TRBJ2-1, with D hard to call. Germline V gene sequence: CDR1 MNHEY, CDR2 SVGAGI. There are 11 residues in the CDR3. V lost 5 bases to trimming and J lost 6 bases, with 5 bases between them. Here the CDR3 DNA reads TGTGCCAGCAGTGAACCCAATGAGCAGTTCTTC. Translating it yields CASSEPNEQFF.

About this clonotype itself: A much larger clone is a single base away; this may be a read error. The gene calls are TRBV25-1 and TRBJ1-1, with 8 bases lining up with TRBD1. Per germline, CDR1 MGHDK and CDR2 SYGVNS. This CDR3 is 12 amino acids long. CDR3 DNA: TGTGCCAGCAGTGACAGGGGGCCTGAAGCTTCCTTT. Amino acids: CASSDRGPEASF.

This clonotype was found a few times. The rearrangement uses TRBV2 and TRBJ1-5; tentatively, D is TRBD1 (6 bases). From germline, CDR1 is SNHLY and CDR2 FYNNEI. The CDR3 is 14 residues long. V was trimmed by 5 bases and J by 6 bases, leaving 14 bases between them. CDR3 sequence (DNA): TGTGCCAGCAGTTTATGGGGCAGGGGTCAGCCCCAGCATTTT. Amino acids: CASSLWGRGQPQHF.

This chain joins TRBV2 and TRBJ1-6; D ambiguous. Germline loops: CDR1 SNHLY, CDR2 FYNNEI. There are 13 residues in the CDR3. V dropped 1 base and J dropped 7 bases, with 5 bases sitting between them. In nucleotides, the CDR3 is TGTGCCAGCAGTGAAGAGCCGAATTCACCCCTCCACTTT. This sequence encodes CASSEEPNSPLHF.

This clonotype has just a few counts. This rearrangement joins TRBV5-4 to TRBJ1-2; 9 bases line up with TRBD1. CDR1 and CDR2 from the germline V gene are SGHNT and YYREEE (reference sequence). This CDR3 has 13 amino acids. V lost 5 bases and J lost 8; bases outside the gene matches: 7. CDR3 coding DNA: TGTGCCAGCAGGTCACAGGGGGCGGGGGGCTACACCTTC. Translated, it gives CASRSQGAGGYTF.

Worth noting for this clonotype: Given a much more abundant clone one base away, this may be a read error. CDR3 loop: CSVDPEETQYF. The CDR3 bases are TGCAGCGTTGATCCAGAAGAGACCCAGTACTTC. This chain uses TRBV29-1 with TRBJ2-5; D is ambiguous. The germline CDR1 and CDR2 sequences are SQVTM and ANQGSEA. The CDR3 is 11 residues long. The V end lost 3 bases, the J end lost 3 bases, and 5 bases lay between the germline ends.

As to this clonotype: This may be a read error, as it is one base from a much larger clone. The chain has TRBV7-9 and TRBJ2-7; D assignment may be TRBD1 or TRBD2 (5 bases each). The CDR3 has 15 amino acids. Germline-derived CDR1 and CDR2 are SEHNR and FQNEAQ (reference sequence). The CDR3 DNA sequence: TGTGCCAGCAGCCCTACCCTTGGGACGCCCTACGGGCAGTACTTC. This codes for CASSPTLGTPYGQYF.

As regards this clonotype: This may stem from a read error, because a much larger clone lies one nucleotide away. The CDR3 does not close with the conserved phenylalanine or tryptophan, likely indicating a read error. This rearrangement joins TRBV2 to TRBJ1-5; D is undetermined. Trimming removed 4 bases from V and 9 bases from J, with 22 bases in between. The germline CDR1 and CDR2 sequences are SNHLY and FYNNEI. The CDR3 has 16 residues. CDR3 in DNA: TGTGCCAGCAGTGCTGAAGAATCCTCCTTTTTTCGGCCCCAGCATCTT. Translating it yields CASSAEESSFFRPQHL.

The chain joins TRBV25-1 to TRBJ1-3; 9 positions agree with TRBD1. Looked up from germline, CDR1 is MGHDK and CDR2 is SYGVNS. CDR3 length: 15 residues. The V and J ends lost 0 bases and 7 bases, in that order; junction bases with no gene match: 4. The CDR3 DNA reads TGTGCCAGCAGTGAATACGGGGGGACAGGGAACACCATATATTTT. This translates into CASSEYGGTGNTIYF. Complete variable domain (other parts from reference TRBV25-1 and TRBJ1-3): EADIYQTPRYLVIGTGKKITLECSQTMGHDKMYWYQQDPGMELHLIHYSYGVNSTEKGDLSSESTVSRIRTEHFPLTLESARPSHTSQYLCASSEYGGTGNTIYFGEGSWLTVV.

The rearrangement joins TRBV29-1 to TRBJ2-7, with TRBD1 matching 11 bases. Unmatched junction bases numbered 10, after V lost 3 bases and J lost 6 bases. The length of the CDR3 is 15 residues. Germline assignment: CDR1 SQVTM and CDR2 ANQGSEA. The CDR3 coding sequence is TGCAGCGTTGAGGTTCCGGACAGGGGGCTATCCGAGCAGTACTTC. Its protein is CSVEVPDRGLSEQYF.